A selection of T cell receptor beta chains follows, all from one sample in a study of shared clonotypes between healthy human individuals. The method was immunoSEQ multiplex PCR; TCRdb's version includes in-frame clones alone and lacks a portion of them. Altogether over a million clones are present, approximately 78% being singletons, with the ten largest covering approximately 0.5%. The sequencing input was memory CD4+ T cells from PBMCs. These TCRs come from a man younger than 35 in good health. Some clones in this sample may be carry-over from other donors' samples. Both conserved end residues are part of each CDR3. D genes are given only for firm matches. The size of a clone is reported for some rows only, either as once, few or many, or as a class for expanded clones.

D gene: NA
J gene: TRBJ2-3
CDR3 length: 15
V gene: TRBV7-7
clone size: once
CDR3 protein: CASSLSVGGADTQYF
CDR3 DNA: TGTGCCAGCAGCTTATCCGTGGGTGGTGCAGATACGCAGTATTTT

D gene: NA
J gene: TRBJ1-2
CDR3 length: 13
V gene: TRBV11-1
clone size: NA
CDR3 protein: CASSSQINYGYTF
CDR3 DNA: TGTGCCAGCAGTTCACAAATTAACTATGGCTACACCTTC

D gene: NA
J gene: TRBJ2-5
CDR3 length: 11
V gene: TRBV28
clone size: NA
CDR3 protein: CASGPRPTQYF
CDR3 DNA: TGTGCCAGCGGTCCACGCCCGACCCAGTACTTC

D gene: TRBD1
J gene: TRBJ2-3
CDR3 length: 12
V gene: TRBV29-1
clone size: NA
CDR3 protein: CSVGQGADTQYF
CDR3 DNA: TGCAGCGTCGGACAGGGGGCAGATACGCAGTATTTT

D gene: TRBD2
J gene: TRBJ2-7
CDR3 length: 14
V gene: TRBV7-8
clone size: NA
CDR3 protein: CASTGAGGLYEQYF
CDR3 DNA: TGTGCCAGCACCGGAGCGGGAGGGTTATACGAGCAGTACTTC

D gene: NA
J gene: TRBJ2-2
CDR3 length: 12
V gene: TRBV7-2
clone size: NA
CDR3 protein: CASSQLTGELFF
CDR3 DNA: TGTGCCAGCAGCCAACTCACCGGGGAGCTGTTTTTT

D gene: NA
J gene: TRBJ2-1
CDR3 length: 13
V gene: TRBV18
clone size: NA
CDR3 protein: CASSTLDYNEQFF
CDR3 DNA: TGTGCCAGCTCAACACTAGACTACAATGAGCAGTTCTTC

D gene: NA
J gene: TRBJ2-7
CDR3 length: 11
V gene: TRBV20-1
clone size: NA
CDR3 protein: CSARGPYEQYF
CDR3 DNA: TGCAGTGCTAGAGGTCCCTACGAGCAGTACTTC

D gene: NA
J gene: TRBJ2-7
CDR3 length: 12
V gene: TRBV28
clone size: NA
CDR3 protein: CASSLWQTGQYF
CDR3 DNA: TGTGCCAGCAGTTTATGGCAGACGGGACAGTACTTC

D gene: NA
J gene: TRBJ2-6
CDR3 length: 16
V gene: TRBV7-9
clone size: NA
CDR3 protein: CASSLDYGPGANVLTF
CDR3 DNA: TGTGCCAGCAGCTTAGATTATGGACCTGGGGCCAACGTCCTGACTTTC

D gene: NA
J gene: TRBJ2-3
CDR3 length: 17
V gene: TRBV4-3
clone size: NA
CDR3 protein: CASSQDWLQTRPDTQYF
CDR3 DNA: TGCGCCAGCAGCCAAGATTGGCTGCAGACTCGTCCCGATACGCAGTATTTT

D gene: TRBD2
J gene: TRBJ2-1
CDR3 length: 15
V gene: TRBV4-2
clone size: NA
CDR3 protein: CASSPSRLAGGRQFF
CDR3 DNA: TGTGCCAGCAGCCCTAGCAGGCTAGCGGGAGGAAGGCAGTTCTTC

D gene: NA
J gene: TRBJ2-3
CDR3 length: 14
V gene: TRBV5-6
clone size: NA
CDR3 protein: CASSLGPGTDTQYF
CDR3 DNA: TGTGCCAGCAGCTTGGGTCCGGGGACAGATACGCAGTATTTT

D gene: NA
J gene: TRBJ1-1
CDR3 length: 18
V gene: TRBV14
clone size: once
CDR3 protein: CASSQDLGARPMNTEAFF
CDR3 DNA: TGTGCCAGCAGCCAAGACCTGGGGGCGAGACCCATGAACACTGAAGCTTTCTTT

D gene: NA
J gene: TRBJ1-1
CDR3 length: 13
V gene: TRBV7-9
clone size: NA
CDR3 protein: CASSLNPGPQAFF
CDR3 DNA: TGTGCCAGCAGCTTAAACCCAGGGCCCCAAGCTTTCTTT

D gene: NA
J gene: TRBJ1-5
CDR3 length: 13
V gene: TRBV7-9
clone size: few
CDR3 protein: CASSLARDYPQHF
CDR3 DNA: TGTGCCAGCAGCTTAGCGAGGGACTATCCCCAGCATTTT

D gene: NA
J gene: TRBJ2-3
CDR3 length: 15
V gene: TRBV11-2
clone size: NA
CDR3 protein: CASSLDRRGADTQYF
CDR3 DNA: TGTGCCAGCAGCTTAGACCGCCGAGGAGCAGATACGCAGTATTTT

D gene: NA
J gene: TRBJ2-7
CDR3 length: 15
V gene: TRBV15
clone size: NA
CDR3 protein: CATSRDLAGSYEQYF
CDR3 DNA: TGTGCCACCAGCAGAGATCTCGCGGGGTCCTACGAGCAGTACTTC

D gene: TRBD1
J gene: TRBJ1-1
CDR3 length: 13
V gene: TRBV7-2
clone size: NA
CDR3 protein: CASSRAGGTEAFF
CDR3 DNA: TGTGCCAGCAGCCGAGCAGGGGGCACTGAAGCTTTCTTT

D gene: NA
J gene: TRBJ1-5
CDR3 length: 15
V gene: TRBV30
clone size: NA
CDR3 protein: CAWSPEQGSNQPQHF
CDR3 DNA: TGTGCCTGGAGTCCAGAGCAGGGAAGCAATCAGCCCCAGCATTTT

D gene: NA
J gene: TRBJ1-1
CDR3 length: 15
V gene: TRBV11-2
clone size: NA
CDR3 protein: CASSQTSSMNTEAFF
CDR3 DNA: TGTGCCAGCAGCCAGACTAGCTCCATGAACACTGAAGCTTTCTTT

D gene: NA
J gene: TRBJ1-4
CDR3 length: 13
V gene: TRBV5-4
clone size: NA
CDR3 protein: CASSLNQGEKLFF
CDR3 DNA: TGTGCCAGCAGCTTGAATCAAGGGGAAAAACTGTTTTTT

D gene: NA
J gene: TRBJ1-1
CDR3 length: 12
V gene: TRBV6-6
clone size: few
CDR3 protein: CASNPPKTEAFF
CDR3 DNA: TGTGCCAGTAACCCCCCTAAAACTGAAGCTTTCTTT

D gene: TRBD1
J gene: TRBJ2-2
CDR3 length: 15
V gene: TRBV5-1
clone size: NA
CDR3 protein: CASSSDRGRTGELFF
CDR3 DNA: TGCGCCAGCAGCTCGGACAGGGGGCGCACCGGGGAGCTGTTTTTT

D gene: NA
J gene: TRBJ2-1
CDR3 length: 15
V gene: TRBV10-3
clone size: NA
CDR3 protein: CAIRAEGSSYNEQFF
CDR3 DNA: TGTGCCATCAGGGCCGAGGGGAGCTCCTACAATGAGCAGTTCTTC